These 8 T cell receptor beta chains came from one sample sequenced in a study of blood T cell repertoires in COVID-19. Profiling relied on immunoSEQ multiplex PCR, and the TCRdb table lists in-frame clones only, not all of them. The sample contains tens of thousands of clones, 85% to 90% of which appear only once. Sequenced input: peripheral blood. Receptor source: a man aged 45-65 years with active COVID-19.

As DNA, the CDR3 is TGTGCCCAAAGGACAGGGGCCGGGGTAGGGAACACTGAAGCTTTCTTT. Amino acid sequence: CAQRTGAGVGNTEAFF. The chain employs TRBV30 and TRBJ1-1; 9 nucleotides line up with TRBD1. The junction had 14 bases not matched to a gene; V was cut back by 8 bases and J by 1 base. Germline-derived CDR1 and CDR2 are GTSNPN and SVGIG (reference sequence). The CDR3 runs to 16 residues.

V is TRBV25-1 and J is TRBJ2-5, with TRBD2 as a possible D gene (6 bases). Per germline, CDR1 MGHDK and CDR2 SYGVNS. The CDR3 consists of 14 residues. Trimming took 2 bases from V and 3 from J, leaving 10 bases between them. CDR3 sequence: CASSEGGVEETQYF. In DNA, the CDR3 is TGTGCCAGCAGTGAAGGCGGGGTTGAAGAGACCCAGTACTTC. The whole variable domain, remainder taken from reference TRBV25-1 and TRBJ2-5, is EADIYQTPRYLVIGTGKKITLECSQTMGHDKMYWYQQDPGMELHLIHYSYGVNSTEKGDLSSESTVSRIRTEHFPLTLESARPSHTSQYLCASSEGGVEETQYFGPGTRLLVL.

This rearrangement joins TRBV28 to TRBJ1-2; D remains ambiguous. The CDR3 loop spans 12 amino acids. Germline lookup yields CDR1 MDHEN and CDR2 SYDVKM. V dropped 4 bases and J dropped 5 bases, with 8 bases sitting between them. CDR3 residues: CASSSTRYGYTF. The CDR3 DNA reads as TGTGCCAGCAGTTCCACTAGGTATGGCTACACCTTC.

The chain has TRBV10-3 and TRBJ1-4; no clear D. Germline V CDR1 and CDR2: ENHRY, SYGVKD. Deletions cut 4 bases from V and 2 bases from J, with 5 bases between. This CDR3 is built from 13 residues. CDR3 sequence reads: CAISAGTNEKLFF. The CDR3 bases are TGTGCCATCAGTGCGGGGACTAATGAAAAACTGTTTTTT.

The sample holds one count of this clone. The V and J genes are TRBV24-1 and TRBJ2-3; 8 bases line up with TRBD2. This CDR3 is 15 amino acids long. The V and J ends lost 6 bases and 3 bases, in that order; junction bases with no gene match: 7. CDR1 is KGHDR and CDR2 is SFDVKD in the germline V gene. In nucleotides, the CDR3 is TGTGCCACCAGTCCCAGCGGGAGAGGGACAGATACGCAGTATTTT. This codes for CATSPSGRGTDTQYF.

The chain links TRBV6-5 to TRBJ2-7, with D perhaps TRBD1 (6 bases). In germline, CDR1 is MNHEY, CDR2 SVGAGI. The CDR3 runs 14 residues. With 2 bases removed from V and 3 bases from J, the gap between germline ends came to 11 bases. The CDR3 loop is CASSYGGHFYEQYF. The CDR3 nucleotides read TGTGCCAGCAGTTACGGGGGACACTTCTACGAGCAGTACTTC.

This rearrangement joins TRBV11-2 to TRBJ1-1; 9 bases are shared with TRBD1. The germline CDR1 and CDR2 sequences are SGHAT and FQNNGV. After removal of 5 bases from V and 8 bases from J, the junction contained 9 bases not matched to a gene. This CDR3 comprises 14 residues. As DNA, the CDR3 is TGTGCCAGCAGCCAATCCAGACAGGGGGGAGAAGCTTTCTTT. Protein: CASSQSRQGGEAFF.

V is TRBV3-1 (or the pseudogene TRBV3-2) and J is TRBJ2-7; TRBD1 matches 11 bases. The CDR3 is 15 amino acids. Germline V lookup: CDR1 LGHDT, CDR2 YNNKEL (reference sequence). V was pared by 3 bases and J by 3 bases, with 4 bases of the junction left unmatched. This chain's CDR3 is CASSHGGTGGYEQYF. CDR3 DNA: TGTGCCAGCAGCCATGGGGGGACAGGGGGCTACGAGCAGTACTTC.